This T cell receptor beta chain was profiled in a study of blood T cell repertoires in COVID-19. Study in general: The United States, Italy and Spain were the sources of the acute and convalescent COVID-19 samples.

This clone was observed a single time. The Seattle patients, enrolled during active infection, were followed longitudinally. Some clones are missing from TCRdb's copy, which holds only in-frame ones; the method was immunoSEQ multiplex PCR. Of 200,000 to 250,000 clones in the sample, about 84% were seen once. The germline gives CDR1 LGHDT, CDR2 YNNKEL (reference sequence). The CDR3 has 18 amino acids. The TCR originated in a woman older than 75 with COVID-19, enrolled during active disease. Material: peripheral blood. V is TRBV3-1 (or the pseudogene TRBV3-2) and J is TRBJ1-5, with D tentatively TRBD2 (6 bases). The J call may not be correct, given that the DNA end is closer to TRBJ2-3. CDR3 sequence reads: CASSQDSGDSGWGQPQYF. The DNA of the CDR3 is TGTGCCAGCAGCCAAGATAGCGGTGATTCGGGGTGGGGTCAGCCCCAGTATTTT.